These 7 T cell receptor beta chains came from one sample sequenced in a study of response to subunit inactivated influenza vaccine. Each CDR3 protein is one row after TCRdb ran MiXCR on the RT-PCR reads. The sample holds about 180,000 distinct CDR3 sequences; about 9% are singletons and the top ten take approximately 10%. Material: non-naive T cells sorted from PBMCs, obtained on the day of vaccination. The receptors were sampled from a man aged 45-65 years who received an inactivated influenza vaccine.

This clonotype was found a few times. The chain's CDR3 is CASAQQYGNYGYTF. The CDR3 DNA follows: TGTGCCAGCGCCCAGCAGTATGGGAACTATGGCTACACCTTC. J is TRBJ1-2 and V is TRBV7-2, with no clear D. The CDR3 length is 14 residues. Deletions cut 8 bases from V and 2 bases from J, with 15 bases between. Looked up from germline, CDR1 is SGHTA and CDR2 is FQGNSA.

This clonotype has more than one count but fewer than ten. The chain links TRBV7-2 to TRBJ1-3, with unresolved D. In germline, CDR1 is SGHTA, CDR2 FQGNSA. Trimming removed 5 bases from V and 0 bases from J, with 11 bases in between. The CDR3 extends over 15 amino acids. CDR3 protein: CASSPDFHSGNTIYF. CDR3 sequence (DNA): TGTGCCAGCAGCCCGGACTTTCACTCTGGAAACACCATATATTTT. Variable domain in full (rest from reference TRBV7-2 and TRBJ1-3): GAGVSQSPSNKVTEKGKDVELRCDPISGHTALYWYRQSLGQGLEFLIYFQGNSAPDKSGLPSDRFSAERTGGSVSTLTIQRTQQEDSAVYLCASSPDFHSGNTIYFGEGSWLTVV.

The J gene is TRBJ2-2, the V gene TRBV12-3 or TRBV12-4, with 8 bases that match TRBD2. Losses at the gene ends were 2 bases for V and 1 base for J; bases not matched to a gene: 9. This CDR3 is built from 18 residues. The CDR3 is CASSLRFFAGGNTGELFF. The CDR3 nucleotides are TGTGCCAGCAGTTTAAGATTTTTTGCGGGAGGGAACACCGGGGAGCTGTTTTTT.

The chain links TRBV18 to TRBJ1-4; D is unresolved. Germline V gene data show CDR1 as KGHSH and CDR2 as LQKENI. CDR3 size: 15 residues. V was cut by 4 bases and J by 2 bases, with 11 bases left in between. The CDR3 here is CASSRSRATNEKLFF. In DNA form, the CDR3 reads TGTGCCAGCTCACGCTCCCGGGCCACTAATGAAAAACTGTTTTTT.

The sample holds many counts of this clonotype. This sequence joins TRBV12-3 or TRBV12-4 and TRBJ2-3, with 7 positions matching TRBD1. The junction had 8 bases not matched to a gene; V was cut back by 5 bases and J by 6 bases. The CDR3 spans 14 residues. The CDR3 DNA is TGTGCCAGCAGTCCCGGGACAGCCACCGATACGCAGTATTTT. Residues: CASSPGTATDTQYF.

The chain employs TRBV7-2 and TRBJ2-3; 8 positions agree with TRBD1. Germline assignment: CDR1 SGHTA and CDR2 FQGNSA. J lost 1 base, V lost 6 bases, and 6 bases had no gene match. The CDR3 has 15 residues. This CDR3 is CASSRGQGRTDTQYF. CDR3 DNA: TGTGCCAGCAGTCGAGGACAGGGACGCACAGATACGCAGTATTTT.

This clonotype was counted at least ten times. V usage is TRBV7-2 and J usage is TRBJ2-4; D may correspond to TRBD1 or TRBD2 (5 bases each). The germline V and J ends were trimmed by 5 bases and 7 bases, with 15 bases remaining between them. This CDR3 spans 14 amino acids. The germline CDR1 and CDR2 sequences are SGHTA and FQGNSA. The CDR3 loop is CASSLGPTGNIQYF. The DNA of the CDR3 is TGTGCCAGCAGCCTGGGACCTACTGGGAACATTCAGTACTTC.